This passage covers 28 T cell receptor beta chains from one sample sequenced in a study of T cell responses to AZD1222 COVID-19 vaccine. The assay was immunoSEQ multiplex PCR, and TCRdb's table has in-frame clones only and misses some. The top ten hold about 1.2% of the sample, which has 100,000 or so clones, roughly 90% seen once. Sequenced material: peripheral blood, taken on day 0 of AZD1222 vaccination. These TCRs come from an adult in good health.

The rearrangement links TRBV11-2 to TRBJ2-7, with D unresolved. CDR3 length: 11 residues. Germline V lookup: CDR1 SGHAT, CDR2 FQNNGV. The V gene lost 5 bases and the J gene lost 2 bases, with 4 bases spanning the gap. CDR3: CASSPAYEQYF. As DNA, the CDR3 is TGTGCCAGCAGCCCCGCCTACGAGCAGTACTTC.

This chain uses TRBV3-1 (or the pseudogene TRBV3-2) with TRBJ2-3; 10 bases are a match to TRBD1. V trimming: 4 bases; J trimming: 0 bases; junction bases outside the gene matches: 4. The CDR3 is 16 residues long. In germline, CDR1 is LGHDT, CDR2 YNNKEL (reference sequence). The CDR3 DNA reads TGTGCCAGCAGCCTTTTGGGACAGGGGAGCACAGATACGCAGTATTTT. Translated, it gives CASSLLGQGSTDTQYF.

The chain links TRBV6-5 to TRBJ2-1, with 13 positions matching TRBD2. Germline V gives CDR1 MNHEY, CDR2 SVGAGI. The CDR3 has 15 amino acids. V shed 4 bases, J shed 8 bases, and the junction held 5 bases outside the gene matches. Here the CDR3 reads CASSWTSGSTHEQFF. As DNA, the CDR3 is TGTGCCAGCAGTTGGACTAGCGGGAGCACCCATGAGCAGTTCTTC.

The V gene is TRBV12-5, the J gene TRBJ1-5; D is uncertain. The CDR3 consists of 13 residues. Germline lookup yields CDR1 LGHNT and CDR2 FRNRAP. Trimming took 1 base from V and 3 from J, leaving 4 bases between them. The CDR3 here is CASGLGNNQPQHF. The CDR3 DNA reads TGTGCTAGTGGTTTGGGAAACAATCAGCCCCAGCATTTT.

The CDR3 nucleotides read TGTGCCAGCAGCTTGACAGGCGGCGATTGGGAGACCCAGTACTTC. Translating it yields CASSLTGGDWETQYF. The gene calls are TRBV5-6 and TRBJ2-5, with D tentatively TRBD1 (5 bases). The ends were cut back, 1 base at V and 5 bases at J, with 15 bases in the middle. Looked up from germline, CDR1 is SGHDT and CDR2 is YYEEEE. The CDR3 is 15 residues long.

The chain combines TRBV7-9 with TRBJ1-2; TRBD1 is a possible D gene (6 bases). The CDR3 is 17 residues long. V was trimmed by 1 base and J by 2 bases, leaving 17 bases between them. From germline, CDR1 is SEHNR and CDR2 FQNEAQ (reference sequence). CDR3 protein: CASSLVGGPDRNYGYTF. Written as DNA, the CDR3 is TGTGCCAGCAGCTTAGTTGGGGGGCCCGATAGGAACTATGGCTACACCTTC.

The chain has TRBV28 and TRBJ1-4; D gene ambiguous. Germline CDR1 MDHEN, CDR2 SYDVKM. V was cut by 5 bases and J by 0 bases, with 7 bases left in between. The CDR3 extends over 14 amino acids. CDR3 in amino acids: CASSRYATNEKLFF. The CDR3 DNA reads as TGTGCCAGCAGTCGATATGCAACTAATGAAAAACTGTTTTTT. Complete variable domain (other parts from reference TRBV28 and TRBJ1-4): DVKVTQSSRYLVKRTGEKVFLECVQDMDHENMFWYRQDPGLGLRLIYFSYDVKMKEKGDIPEGYSVSREKKERFSLILESASTNQTSMYLCASSRYATNEKLFFGSGTQLSVL.

V is TRBV7-2 and J is TRBJ2-7; TRBD1 aligns across 10 bases. CDR1 is SGHTA, CDR2 FQGNSA, per germline. The V gene end was trimmed by 6 bases and the J gene end by 1 base; junction bases not matched to a gene: 6. This CDR3 has 15 residues. For the CDR3, the DNA is TGTGCCAGCAGGGACCCGGGACAGGGGTCCTACGAGCAGTACTTC. Its translation is CASRDPGQGSYEQYF.

The V call is TRBV7-9, the J call TRBJ2-7; 9 nucleotides align to TRBD1. This CDR3 is built from 15 residues. Losses at the gene ends were 2 bases for V and 9 bases for J; bases not matched to a gene: 11. Germline V gene data show CDR1 as SEHNR and CDR2 as FQNEAQ (reference sequence). This CDR3 is CASSLLGQGTGGQYF. CDR3 nucleotide sequence: TGTGCCAGCAGCTTATTGGGACAGGGTACTGGAGGGCAGTACTTC.

The gene calls are TRBV5-1 and TRBJ2-1; a possible D gene is TRBD2 (6 bases). The germline gives CDR1 SGHRS, CDR2 YFSETQ. CDR3 length: 16 residues. V was pared by 4 bases and J by 7 bases, with 21 bases between. The CDR3 sequence is CASSLSPGLESNEQFF. The CDR3 coding sequence is TGCGCCAGCAGCCTTTCGCCGGGACTTGAGAGTAATGAGCAGTTCTTC. Drawing the rest from reference TRBV5-1 and TRBJ2-1, the complete variable domain is KAGVTQTPRYLIKTRGQQVTLSCSPISGHRSVSWYQQTPGQGLQFLFEYFSETQRNKGNFPGRFSGRQFSNSRSEMNVSTLELGDSALYLCASSLSPGLESNEQFFGPGTRLTVL.

The rearrangement links TRBV28 to TRBJ2-7, with D perhaps TRBD1 (7 bases). V lost 8 bases and J lost 3, with 23 bases in between. The CDR3 loop spans 16 amino acids. CDR1 is MDHEN, CDR2 SYDVKM, per germline. CDR3 in amino acids: CASAGGGGTISYEQYF. In nucleotides, the CDR3 is TGTGCCAGCGCAGGGGGAGGCGGGACAATAAGCTACGAGCAGTACTTC.

V is TRBV14 and J is TRBJ1-3; a weak D match, TRBD1 (5 bases). The CDR3 is made up of 14 amino acids. Trimming pared 3 bases from V and 4 bases from J, leaving 10 bases between. Germline-derived CDR1 and CDR2 are SGHDN and FVKESK. CDR3 sequence reads: CASSQTVSGNTIYF. CDR3 coding DNA: TGTGCCAGCAGCCAGACAGTCTCCGGAAACACCATATATTTT.

The chain recombines TRBV28 with TRBJ2-2, with no clear D. V was shortened by 2 bases and J by 5 bases, with 3 bases between the two germline ends. In germline, CDR1 is MDHEN, CDR2 SYDVKM. This CDR3 contains 12 residues. CDR3 in DNA: TGTGCCAGCAGTTTAGGGACCGGGGAGCTGTTTTTT. Protein sequence: CASSLGTGELFF.

This chain links TRBV2 with TRBJ2-1, with D possibly being TRBD1 or TRBD2 (5 bases each). Deletions cut 3 bases from V and 2 bases from J, with 11 bases between. This CDR3 has 15 amino acids. CDR1 is SNHLY and CDR2 is FYNNEI in the germline V gene. CDR3 sequence (DNA): TGTGCCAGCAGTGAGCTACGGGACCCCTACAATGAGCAGTTCTTC. Its protein is CASSELRDPYNEQFF.

This chain links TRBV19 with TRBJ1-5, with D possibly matching TRBD1 (5 bases). The germline V and J ends were trimmed by 7 bases and 0 bases, with 10 bases remaining between them. This CDR3 spans 14 amino acids. The germline gives CDR1 LNHDA, CDR2 SQIVND (reference sequence). The CDR3 protein is CASNPRASNQPQHF. The CDR3 DNA follows: TGTGCCAGTAACCCCAGGGCTAGCAATCAGCCCCAGCATTTT.

The chain joins TRBV5-4 to TRBJ1-1; 10 positions agree with TRBD1. J lost 3 bases, V lost 4 bases, and 6 bases had no gene match. The CDR3 has 15 amino acids. Germline values: CDR1 SGHNT, CDR2 YYREEE (reference sequence). CDR3 nucleotide sequence: TGTGCCAGCAGCCGCCAGGACAGGGGGTACACTGAAGCTTTCTTT. This translates into CASSRQDRGYTEAFF.

This clone was recorded only once. The chain links TRBV5-4 to TRBJ2-5; TRBD2 agrees at 10 bases. CDR1 SGHNT and CDR2 YYREEE come from the germline V gene (reference sequence). Trimming at V came to 3 bases and at J to 5 bases, leaving 4 bases not matched to a gene. This CDR3 contains 14 residues. Here the CDR3 reads CASSSSGSGETQYF. CDR3 DNA sequence: TGTGCCAGCAGCTCTAGCGGGAGCGGGGAGACCCAGTACTTC.

This sequence joins TRBV28 and TRBJ1-2; 8 bases agree with TRBD1. Unmatched junction bases numbered 9, after V lost 6 bases and J lost 3 bases. Germline values: CDR1 MDHEN, CDR2 SYDVKM. This CDR3 comprises 15 residues. DNA for the CDR3: TGTGCCAGCAGCCGTCCGGGACAGGTTTACTATGGCTACACCTTC. It is translated as CASSRPGQVYYGYTF.

This clone has just one count. The chain has TRBV28 and TRBJ1-3; D is uncertain. CDR3 length: 13 amino acids. In germline, CDR1 is MDHEN, CDR2 SYDVKM. V was trimmed by 6 bases and J by 0 bases, leaving 6 bases between them. The CDR3 sequence is CASRVVSGNTIYF. Here the CDR3 DNA reads TGTGCCAGCAGGGTTGTCTCTGGAAACACCATATATTTT. Supplemented by reference TRBV28 and TRBJ1-3, the full variable domain reads DVKVTQSSRYLVKRTGEKVFLECVQDMDHENMFWYRQDPGLGLRLIYFSYDVKMKEKGDIPEGYSVSREKKERFSLILESASTNQTSMYLCASRVVSGNTIYFGEGSWLTVV.

This clone was found once. The chain carries TRBV5-5 and TRBJ1-3; 9 nucleotides line up with TRBD1. J gave up 2 bases and V 0 bases, and 6 bases lay outside the gene matches. Per germline, CDR1 SGHKS and CDR2 YYEKEE (reference sequence). This CDR3 is 17 amino acids long. CDR3: CASSLATGQGTGNTIYF. CDR3 nucleotides: TGTGCCAGCAGCTTGGCCACGGGACAGGGAACTGGAAACACCATATATTTT.

The CDR3 DNA follows: TGTGCCAGCAGCGGCGCGAACTCCTACAATGAGCAGTTCTTC. This sequence encodes CASSGANSYNEQFF. The V and J genes are TRBV6-2 or TRBV6-3 and TRBJ2-1, with D hard to call. Germline lookup yields CDR1 MNHEY and CDR2 SVGEGT. With 6 bases removed from V and 0 bases from J, the gap between germline ends came to 9 bases. The CDR3 is 14 amino acids.

This chain links TRBV5-1 with TRBJ2-2; no clear D. The length of the CDR3 is 14 residues. The ends were cut back, 9 bases at V and 1 base at J, with 13 bases in the middle. Germline CDR1 and CDR2: SGHRS and YFSETQ. In nucleotides, the CDR3 is TGCGCCACCGCGATAGGCCTGAACACCGGGGAGCTGTTTTTT. Encoded protein: CATAIGLNTGELFF.

V and J are TRBV12-5 and TRBJ2-3; D gene uncertain. The V gene's germline CDR1 is LGHNT and CDR2 FRNRAP. This CDR3 region has 14 residues. Trimming left V 3 bases short and J 0 bases short, with 7 bases between. The CDR3 bases are TGTGCTAGTGGTTTAGTAGCTAGCACAGATACGCAGTATTTT. Translated, it gives CASGLVASTDTQYF. Filled out from reference TRBV12-5 and TRBJ2-3, the complete variable domain reads DARVTQTPRHKVTEMGQEVTMRCQPILGHNTVFWYRQTMMQGLELLAYFRNRAPLDDSGMPKDRFSAEMPDATLATLKIQPSEPRDSAVYFCASGLVASTDTQYFGPGTRLTVL.

As DNA, the CDR3 is TGTGCCAGCAGCGTAGCCGGCGGGAACGCGGATACGCAGTATTTT. It encodes CASSVAGGNADTQYF. This chain connects TRBV9 to TRBJ2-3; possibly TRBD2 for D (6 bases). Germline assignment: CDR1 SGDLS and CDR2 YYNGEE. The CDR3 runs to 15 residues. V shed 0 bases and J shed 6 bases, with 14 bases lying between them. Together with reference TRBV9 and TRBJ2-3, the CDR3 gives the full variable domain: DSGVTQTPKHLITATGQRVTLRCSPRSGDLSVYWYQQSLDQGLQFLIQYYNGEERAKGNILERFSAQQFPDLHSELNLSSLELGDSALYFCASSVAGGNADTQYFGPGTRLTVL.

V and J are TRBV7-3 and TRBJ1-4; D unresolved. Germline CDR1 reads SGHTA; CDR2 reads FQGTGA. Trimming removed 5 bases from V and 0 bases from J, with 10 bases in between. CDR3 length: 15 residues. CDR3 nucleotides: TGTGCCAGCAGCCTTACTCCGTCAACTAATGAAAAACTGTTTTTT. Translation: CASSLTPSTNEKLFF.

This chain connects TRBV7-8 to TRBJ2-7, with TRBD1 matching over 8 bases. The germline CDR1 and CDR2 sequences are SGHVS and FQNEAQ. V gave up 5 bases and J gave up 1 base; unmatched junction bases: 4. CDR3 length: 14 amino acids. The CDR3 protein is CASSTGGLSYEQYF. In DNA form, the CDR3 reads TGTGCCAGCAGCACAGGGGGTTTATCCTACGAGCAGTACTTC.

The CDR3, as DNA: TGTGCCAGCAGCTCAGGGGGGGCTAGTTGGTATGAGCAGTTCTTC. This encodes CASSSGGASWYEQFF. This chain connects TRBV7-2 to TRBJ2-1, with D perhaps being TRBD1 or TRBD2 (7 bases each). The CDR3 sequence is 15 residues long. Germline CDR1 and CDR2: SGHTA and FQGNSA. V gave up 4 bases and J gave up 8 bases, with 18 bases separating them. Full variable domain (missing parts from reference TRBV7-2 and TRBJ2-1): GAGVSQSPSNKVTEKGKDVELRCDPISGHTALYWYRQSLGQGLEFLIYFQGNSAPDKSGLPSDRFSAERTGGSVSTLTIQRTQQEDSAVYLCASSSGGASWYEQFFGPGTRLTVL.

This clone was observed a handful of times. V is TRBV6-5 and J is TRBJ2-2, with D perhaps TRBD1 (6 bases). The CDR3 extends over 14 amino acids. V lost 5 bases and J 1 base, leaving 8 bases between the germline ends. Germline CDR1 MNHEY, CDR2 SVGAGI. CDR3 residues: CASSQGWNTGELFF. In DNA form, the CDR3 reads TGTGCCAGCAGTCAGGGGTGGAACACCGGGGAGCTGTTTTTT.